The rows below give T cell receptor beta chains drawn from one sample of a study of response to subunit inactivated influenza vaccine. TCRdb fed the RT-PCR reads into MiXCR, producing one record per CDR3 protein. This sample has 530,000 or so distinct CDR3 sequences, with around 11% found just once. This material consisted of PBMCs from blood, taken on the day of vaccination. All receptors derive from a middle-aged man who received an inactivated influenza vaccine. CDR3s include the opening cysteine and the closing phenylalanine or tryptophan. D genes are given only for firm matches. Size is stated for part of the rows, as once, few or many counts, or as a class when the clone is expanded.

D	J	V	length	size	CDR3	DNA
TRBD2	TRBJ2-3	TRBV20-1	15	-	CSAQKTSGGLDTQYF	TGCAGTGCTCAAAAGACTAGCGGGGGTTTAGATACGCAGTATTTT
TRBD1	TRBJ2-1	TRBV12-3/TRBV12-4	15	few	CASTGRQGPYNEQFF	TGTGCCAGCACGGGCCGACAGGGACCATACAATGAGCAGTTCTTC
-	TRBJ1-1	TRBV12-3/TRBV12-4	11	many	CASNYVTEAFF	TGTGCCAGCAATTATGTGACTGAAGCTTTCTTT
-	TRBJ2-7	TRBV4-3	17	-	CASSQDGSSGARGEQYF	TGCGCCAGCAGCCAAGATGGCTCCTCGGGGGCGCGCGGTGAGCAGTACTTC
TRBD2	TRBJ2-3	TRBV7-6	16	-	CASSLVLAGGPDTQYF	TGTGCCAGCAGCTTAGTTCTAGCGGGGGGCCCAGATACGCAGTATTTT
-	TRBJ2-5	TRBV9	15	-	CASSVDIAPQETQYF	TGTGCCAGCAGCGTAGATATAGCGCCACAAGAGACCCAGTACTTC
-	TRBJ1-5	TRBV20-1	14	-	CSARKGSGDQPQHF	TGCAGTGCTAGAAAGGGGTCGGGGGATCAGCCCCAGCATTTT
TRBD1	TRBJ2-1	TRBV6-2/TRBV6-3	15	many	CASRSTGVSSDEQFF	TGTGCCAGCCGGTCGACAGGGGTATCGAGTGATGAGCAGTTCTTC
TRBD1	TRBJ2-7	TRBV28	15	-	CASTPNPGQGGEQYF	TGTGCCAGCACCCCGAATCCGGGACAGGGGGGCGAGCAGTACTTC
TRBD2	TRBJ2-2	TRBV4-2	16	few	CASSHPSGGAIGELFF	TGTGCCAGCAGCCATCCTAGCGGGGGGGCTATTGGGGAGCTGTTTTTT
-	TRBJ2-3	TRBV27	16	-	CASSLHTGTGTDTQYF	TGTGCCAGCAGTTTACACACAGGGACGGGAACAGATACGCAGTATTTT
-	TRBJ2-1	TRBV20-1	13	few	CSAPGRPRNEQFF	TGCAGTGCTCCCGGACGGCCTAGGAATGAGCAGTTCTTC
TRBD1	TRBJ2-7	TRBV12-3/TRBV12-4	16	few	CASSPLAGGISREQYF	TGTGCCAGCAGTCCCCTAGCAGGGGGCATTTCTCGCGAGCAGTACTTC
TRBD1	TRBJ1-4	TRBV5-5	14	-	CASSLSQGYEKLFF	TGTGCCAGCAGCTTGTCACAGGGGTATGAAAAACTGTTTTTT
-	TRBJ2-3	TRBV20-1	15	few	CSARETGAGTDTQYF	TGCAGTGCTAGGGAAACGGGGGCGGGGACAGATACGCAGTATTTT
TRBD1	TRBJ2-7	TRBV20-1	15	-	CSARFLGQGISEQYF	TGCAGTGCTAGATTTTTGGGACAGGGGATCTCGGAGCAGTACTTC
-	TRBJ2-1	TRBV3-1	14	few	CASSQPLASGEQFF	TGTGCCAGCAGCCAGCCCTTGGCAAGCGGCGAGCAGTTCTTC
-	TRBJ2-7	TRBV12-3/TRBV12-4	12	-	CASRTPSGEQYF	TGTGCCAGCCGAACCCCTTCCGGGGAGCAGTACTTC
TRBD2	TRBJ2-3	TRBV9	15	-	CASSVGLAGMDTQYF	TGTGCCAGCAGCGTAGGATTAGCGGGAATGGATACGCAGTATTTT
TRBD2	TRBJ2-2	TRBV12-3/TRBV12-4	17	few	CASTPISGTAGTGELFF	TGTGCCAGCACCCCAATTAGCGGGACCGCGGGCACCGGGGAGCTGTTTTTT
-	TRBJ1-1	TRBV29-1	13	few	CSVQRGGLIEAFF	TGCAGCGTTCAAAGGGGAGGACTTATTGAAGCTTTCTTT
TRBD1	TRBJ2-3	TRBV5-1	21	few	CASSLTAPGQVSPVSTDTQYF	TGCGCCAGCAGCTTAACCGCTCCGGGACAGGTATCCCCCGTTAGCACAGATACGCAGTATTTT
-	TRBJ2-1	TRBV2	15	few	CASSATLSSYNEQFF	TGTGCCAGCAGTGCCACCCTTAGCTCCTACAATGAGCAGTTCTTC
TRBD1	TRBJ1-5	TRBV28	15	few	CAPGPGGWSNQPQHF	TGTGCCCCCGGGCCAGGGGGATGGAGCAATCAGCCCCAGCATTTT
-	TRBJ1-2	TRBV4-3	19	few	CASSLSAHSPSSRTYGYTF	TGCGCCAGCAGCCTCAGCGCCCACTCGCCTAGCAGCCGAACCTATGGCTACACCTTC
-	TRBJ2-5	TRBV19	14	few	CASSIGGQFGTQYF	TGTGCCAGTAGTATAGGAGGCCAGTTTGGGACCCAGTACTTC
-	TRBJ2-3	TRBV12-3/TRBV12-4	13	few	CASIPTSEDTQYF	TGTGCCAGCATCCCCACCTCAGAGGATACGCAGTATTTT
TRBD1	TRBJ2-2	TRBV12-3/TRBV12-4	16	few	CASRRSGTGRTGELFF	TGTGCCAGCAGACGAAGCGGGACAGGGAGAACCGGGGAGCTGTTTTTT
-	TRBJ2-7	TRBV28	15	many	CASSQKPGHIYEQYF	TGTGCCAGCAGCCAGAAACCGGGACACATCTACGAGCAGTACTTC
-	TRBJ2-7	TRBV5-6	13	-	CASGTGPGCPQYF	TGTGCCAGCGGCACCGGTCCCGGCTGCCCGCAGTACTTC
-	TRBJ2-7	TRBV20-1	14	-	CSARSWGERYEQYF	TGCAGTGCTAGGTCGTGGGGAGAACGCTACGAGCAGTACTTC
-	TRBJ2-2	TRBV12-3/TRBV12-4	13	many	CASSPIFPGELFF	TGTGCCAGCAGTCCGATATTTCCCGGGGAGCTGTTTTTT
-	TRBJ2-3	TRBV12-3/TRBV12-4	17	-	CASSLAENRASTDTQYF	TGTGCCAGCAGTTTAGCGGAGAACAGGGCGAGCACAGATACGCAGTATTTT
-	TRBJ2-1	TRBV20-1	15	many	CSAAAGTQHYNEQFF	TGCAGTGCTGCTGCCGGGACTCAACACTACAATGAGCAGTTCTTC
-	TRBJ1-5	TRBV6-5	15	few	CASRLGTDSNQPQHF	TGTGCCAGCAGATTAGGGACGGATAGCAATCAGCCCCAGCATTTT
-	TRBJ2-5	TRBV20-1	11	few	CSASGQETQYF	TGCAGTGCTAGCGGGCAAGAGACCCAGTACTTC
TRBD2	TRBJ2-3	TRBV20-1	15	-	CSARDLRGGTDTQYF	TGCAGTGCTAGAGATCTGCGGGGGGGCACAGATACGCAGTATTTT
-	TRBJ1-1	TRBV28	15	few	CASSRDAYMNTEAFF	TGTGCCAGCAGTCGGGACGCGTACATGAACACTGAAGCTTTCTTT
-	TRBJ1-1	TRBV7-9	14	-	CASSFNTGNTEAFF	TGTGCCAGCAGCTTCAACACAGGGAACACTGAAGCTTTCTTT
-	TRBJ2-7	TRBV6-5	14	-	CASSYSIGRDEQYF	TGTGCCAGCAGTTACTCGATCGGTAGAGACGAGCAGTACTTC
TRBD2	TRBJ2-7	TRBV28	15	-	CASRPAGAFIYEQYF	TGTGCCAGCAGACCAGCGGGAGCCTTTATCTACGAGCAGTACTTC
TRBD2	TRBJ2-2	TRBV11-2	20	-	CASSFGGGTWTSGNTGELFF	TGTGCCAGCAGCTTTGGGGGGGGAACCTGGACTAGCGGGAACACCGGGGAGCTGTTTTTT
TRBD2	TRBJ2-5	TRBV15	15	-	CATSFTSGGSETQYF	TGTGCCACCAGCTTCACTTCGGGAGGGTCGGAGACCCAGTACTTC
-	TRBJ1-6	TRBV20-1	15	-	CSARDYQGGNSPLHF	TGCAGTGCTAGAGATTACCAGGGTGGGAATTCACCCCTCCACTTT
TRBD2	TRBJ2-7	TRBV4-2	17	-	CASSQEIWTSGNYEQYF	TGTGCCAGCAGCCAAGAGATATGGACTAGCGGGAACTACGAGCAGTACTTC
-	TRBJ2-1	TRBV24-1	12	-	CATSVRGLEQFF	TGTGCCACATCCGTTAGGGGTCTTGAGCAGTTCTTC
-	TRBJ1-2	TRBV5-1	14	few	CASSFGTTNYGYTF	TGCGCCAGCAGCTTCGGCACGACCAACTATGGCTACACCTTC
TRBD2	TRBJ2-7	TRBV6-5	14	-	CASSYSGLAYEQYF	TGTGCCAGCAGTTACTCGGGACTAGCCTACGAGCAGTACTTC
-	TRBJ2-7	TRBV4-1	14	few	CASSQSGQFHEQYF	TGCGCCAGCAGCCAGAGCGGACAGTTCCACGAGCAGTACTTC
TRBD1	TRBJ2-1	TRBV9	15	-	CASSNRDRVDSEQFF	TGTGCCAGCAGCAACCGGGACAGGGTGGATAGTGAGCAGTTCTTC
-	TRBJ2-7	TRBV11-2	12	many	CASSLPVGEQYF	TGTGCCAGCAGCTTACCTGTGGGTGAGCAGTACTTC
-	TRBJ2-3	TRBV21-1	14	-	CASSKGGGTDTQYF	TGTGCCAGCAGCAAGGGCGGGGGAACAGATACGCAGTATTTT
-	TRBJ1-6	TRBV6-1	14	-	CATALAAYNSPLHF	TGTGCCACCGCACTTGCCGCCTATAATTCACCCCTCCACTTT
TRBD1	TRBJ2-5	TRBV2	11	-	CASSWDRGTFF	TGTGCCAGCAGTTGGGACAGGGGGACATTCTTC